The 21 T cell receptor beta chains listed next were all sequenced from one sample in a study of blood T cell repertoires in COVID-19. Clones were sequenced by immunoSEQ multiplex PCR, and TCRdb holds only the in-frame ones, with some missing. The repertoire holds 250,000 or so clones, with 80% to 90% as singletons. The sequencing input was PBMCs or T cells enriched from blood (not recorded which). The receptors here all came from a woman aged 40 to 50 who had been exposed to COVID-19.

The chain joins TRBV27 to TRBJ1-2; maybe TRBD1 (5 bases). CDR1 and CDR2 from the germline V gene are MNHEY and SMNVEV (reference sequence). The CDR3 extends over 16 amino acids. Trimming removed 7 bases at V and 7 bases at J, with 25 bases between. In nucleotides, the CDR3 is TGTGCCAGCATTAAGTCTGGCCGGGACTCAGTAGGTGGCTACACCTTC. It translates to CASIKSGRDSVGGYTF.

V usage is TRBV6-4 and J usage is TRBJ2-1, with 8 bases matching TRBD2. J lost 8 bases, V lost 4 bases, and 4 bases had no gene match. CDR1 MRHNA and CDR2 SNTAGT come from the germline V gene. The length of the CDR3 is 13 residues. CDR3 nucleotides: TGTGCCAGCAGTGCGCGGGGGGTCGATGAGCAGTTCTTC. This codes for CASSARGVDEQFF.

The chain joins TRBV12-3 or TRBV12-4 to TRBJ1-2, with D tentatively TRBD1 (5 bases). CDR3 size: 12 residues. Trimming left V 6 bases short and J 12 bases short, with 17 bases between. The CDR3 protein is CASSPLVGGNTF. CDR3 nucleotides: TGTGCCAGCAGCCCCCTTGTGGGGGGAAACACCTTC.

Here the CDR3 DNA reads TGTGCCAGCAGCCGGCTAGCGAGCATCACAGATACGCAGTATTTT. Translation: CASSRLASITDTQYF. J is TRBJ2-3 and V is TRBV4-2, with D possibly matching TRBD2 (6 bases). The germline V gene has CDR1 LGHNA and CDR2 YNFKEQ. V dropped 4 bases and J dropped 2 bases, with 13 bases sitting between them. This CDR3 is built from 15 residues.

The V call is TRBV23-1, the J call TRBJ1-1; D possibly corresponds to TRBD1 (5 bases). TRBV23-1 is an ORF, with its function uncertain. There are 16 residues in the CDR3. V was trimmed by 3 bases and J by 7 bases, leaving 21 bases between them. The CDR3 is CASSQGTPGPLREAFF. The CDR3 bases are TGCGCCAGCAGTCAGGGGACTCCGGGACCGCTTCGTGAAGCTTTCTTT.

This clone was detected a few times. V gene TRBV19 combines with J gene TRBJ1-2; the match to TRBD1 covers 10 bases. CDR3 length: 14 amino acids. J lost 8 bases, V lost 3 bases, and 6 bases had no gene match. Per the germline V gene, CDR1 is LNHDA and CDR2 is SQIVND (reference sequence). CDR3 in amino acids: CASSMTGGAGGYTF. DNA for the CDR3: TGTGCCAGTAGTATGACAGGGGGCGCCGGGGGCTACACCTTC.

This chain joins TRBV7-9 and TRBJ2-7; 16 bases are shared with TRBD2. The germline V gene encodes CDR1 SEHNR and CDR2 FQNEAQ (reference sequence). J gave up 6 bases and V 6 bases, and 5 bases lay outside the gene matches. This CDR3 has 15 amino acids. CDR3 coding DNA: TGTGCCAGCAGGGAGGGACTAGCGGGGGGGCTCGAGCAGTACTTC. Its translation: CASREGLAGGLEQYF.

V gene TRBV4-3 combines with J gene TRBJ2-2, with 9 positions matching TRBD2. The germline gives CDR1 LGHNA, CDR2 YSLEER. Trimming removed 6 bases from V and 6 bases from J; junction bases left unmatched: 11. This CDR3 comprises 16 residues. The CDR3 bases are TGCGCCAGCAGTCAGGGACGGCTAGCGGGGTCCGGGGAGCTGTTTTTT. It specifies CASSQGRLAGSGELFF.

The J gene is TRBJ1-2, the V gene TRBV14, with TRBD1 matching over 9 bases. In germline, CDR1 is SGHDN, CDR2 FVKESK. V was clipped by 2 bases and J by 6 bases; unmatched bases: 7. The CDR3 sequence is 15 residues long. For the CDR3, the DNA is TGTGCCAGCAGCCAAAAGTGGACAGGGGCTGATGGCTACACCTTC. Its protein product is CASSQKWTGADGYTF. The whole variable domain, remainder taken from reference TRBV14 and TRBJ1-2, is EAGVTQFPSHSVIEKGQTVTLRCDPISGHDNLYWYRRVMGKEIKFLLHFVKESKQDESGMPNNRFLAERTGGTYSTLKVQPAELEDSGVYFCASSQKWTGADGYTFGSGTRLTVV.

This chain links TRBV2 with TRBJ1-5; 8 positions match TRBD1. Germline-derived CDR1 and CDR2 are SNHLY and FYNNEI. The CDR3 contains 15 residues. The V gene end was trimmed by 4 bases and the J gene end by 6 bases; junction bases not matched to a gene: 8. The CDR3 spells CASSAATGVLQPQHF. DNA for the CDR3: TGTGCCAGCAGTGCCGCGACAGGGGTCCTTCAGCCCCAGCATTTT.

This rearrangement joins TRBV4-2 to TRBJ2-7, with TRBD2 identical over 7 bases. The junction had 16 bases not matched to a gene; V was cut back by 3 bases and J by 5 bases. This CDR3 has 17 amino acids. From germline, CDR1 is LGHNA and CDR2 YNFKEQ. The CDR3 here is CASSQVPKRGKNDEQYF. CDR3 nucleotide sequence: TGTGCCAGCAGCCAGGTACCTAAGCGGGGAAAAAACGACGAGCAGTACTTC.

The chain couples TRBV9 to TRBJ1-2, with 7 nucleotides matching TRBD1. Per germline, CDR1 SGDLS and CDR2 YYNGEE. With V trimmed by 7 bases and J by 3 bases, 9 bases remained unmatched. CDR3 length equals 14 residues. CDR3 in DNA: TGTGCCAGCGGTTGGGACAGCGACCACTATGGCTACACCTTC. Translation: CASGWDSDHYGYTF.

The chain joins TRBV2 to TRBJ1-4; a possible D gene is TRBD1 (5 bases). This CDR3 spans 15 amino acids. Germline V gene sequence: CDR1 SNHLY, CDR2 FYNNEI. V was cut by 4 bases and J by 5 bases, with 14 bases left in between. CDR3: CASSVQGGGNEKLFF. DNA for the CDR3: TGTGCCAGCAGTGTTCAGGGCGGAGGGAATGAAAAACTGTTTTTT.

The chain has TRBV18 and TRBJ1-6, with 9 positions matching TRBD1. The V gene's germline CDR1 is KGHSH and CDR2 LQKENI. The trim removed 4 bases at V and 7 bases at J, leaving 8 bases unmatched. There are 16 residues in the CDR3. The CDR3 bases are TGTGCCAGCTCACTTCTAGGGACAGGGAGAAATTCACCCCTCCACTTT. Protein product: CASSLLGTGRNSPLHF. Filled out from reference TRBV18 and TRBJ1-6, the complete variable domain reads NAGVMQNPRHLVRRRGQEARLRCSPMKGHSHVYWYRQLPEEGLKFMVYLQKENIIDESGMPKERFSAEFPKEGPSILRIQQVVRGDSAAYFCASSLLGTGRNSPLHFGNGTRLTVT.

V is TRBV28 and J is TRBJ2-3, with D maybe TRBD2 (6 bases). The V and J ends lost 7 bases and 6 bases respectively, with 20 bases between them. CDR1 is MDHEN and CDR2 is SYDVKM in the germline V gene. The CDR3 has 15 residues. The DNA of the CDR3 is TGTGCCAGCACCGACCTGGTGGGGGGATGGGATACGCAGTATTTT. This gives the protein CASTDLVGGWDTQYF. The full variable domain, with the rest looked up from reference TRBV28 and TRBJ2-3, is DVKVTQSSRYLVKRTGEKVFLECVQDMDHENMFWYRQDPGLGLRLIYFSYDVKMKEKGDIPEGYSVSREKKERFSLILESASTNQTSMYLCASTDLVGGWDTQYFGPGTRLTVL.

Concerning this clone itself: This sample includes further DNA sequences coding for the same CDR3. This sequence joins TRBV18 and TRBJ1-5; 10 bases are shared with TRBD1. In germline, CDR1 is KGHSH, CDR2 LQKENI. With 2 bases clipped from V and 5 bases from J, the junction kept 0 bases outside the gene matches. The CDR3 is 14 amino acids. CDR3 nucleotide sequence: TGTGCCAGCTCACCAGGGACAGGGGATCAGCCCCAGCATTTT. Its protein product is CASSPGTGDQPQHF.

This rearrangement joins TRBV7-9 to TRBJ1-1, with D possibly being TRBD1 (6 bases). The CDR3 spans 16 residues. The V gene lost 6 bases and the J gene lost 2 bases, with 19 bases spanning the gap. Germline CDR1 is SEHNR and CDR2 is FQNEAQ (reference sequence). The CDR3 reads CASSMRGGTGNTEAFF. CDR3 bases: TGTGCCAGCAGTATGAGAGGGGGAACGGGAAACACTGAAGCTTTCTTT.

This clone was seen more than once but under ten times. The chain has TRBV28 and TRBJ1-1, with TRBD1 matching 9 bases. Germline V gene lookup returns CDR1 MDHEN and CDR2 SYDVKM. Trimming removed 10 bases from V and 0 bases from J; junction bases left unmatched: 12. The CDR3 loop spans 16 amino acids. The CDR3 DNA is TGTGCCACCGAGGACAGGGGAGGTGGCGTGAACACTGAAGCTTTCTTT. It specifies CATEDRGGGVNTEAFF.

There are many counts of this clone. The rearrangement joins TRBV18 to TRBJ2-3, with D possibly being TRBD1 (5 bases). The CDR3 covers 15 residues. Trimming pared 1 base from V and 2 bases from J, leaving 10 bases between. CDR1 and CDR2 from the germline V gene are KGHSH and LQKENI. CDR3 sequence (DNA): TGTGCCAGCTCACCACGGGGCCTCGACACAGATACGCAGTATTTT. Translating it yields CASSPRGLDTDTQYF.

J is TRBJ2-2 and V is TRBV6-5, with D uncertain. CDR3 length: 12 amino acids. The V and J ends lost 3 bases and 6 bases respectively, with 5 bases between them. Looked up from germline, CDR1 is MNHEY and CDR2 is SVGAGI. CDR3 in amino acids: CASSYSAGELFF. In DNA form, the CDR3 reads TGTGCCAGCAGTTATTCTGCCGGGGAGCTGTTTTTT.

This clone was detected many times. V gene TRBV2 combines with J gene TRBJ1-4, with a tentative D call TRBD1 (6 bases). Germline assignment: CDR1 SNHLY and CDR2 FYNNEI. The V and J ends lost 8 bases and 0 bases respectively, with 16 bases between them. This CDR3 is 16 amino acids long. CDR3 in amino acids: CASAPAWTATNEKLFF. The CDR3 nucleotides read TGTGCCAGCGCTCCCGCCTGGACAGCAACTAATGAAAAACTGTTTTTT.